This T cell receptor beta chain was sequenced for a study of control samples from healthy donors and cancer patients. Germline V gene data show CDR1 as DFQATT and CDR2 as SNEGSKA (reference sequence). This CDR3 is built from 16 residues. Between the trimmed V and J ends, which lost 3 bases and 3 bases, there was a span of 17 bases. This clone appeared a single time. Assay: immunoSEQ multiplex PCR; the TCRdb copy retains only in-frame clones and omits some. Of 80,000 to 100,000 clones in the sample, roughly 92% were seen once. The gene calls are TRBV20-1 and TRBJ1-4; maybe TRBD1 (5 bases). The receptor's source is a human donor in good health. The donor label of this sample is uncertain. Sequences were obtained from blood. CDR3 bases: TGCAGTGCTAGTAAGGACACCCTTGGGGCTAATGAAAAACTGTTTTTT. As protein: CSASKDTLGANEKLFF.